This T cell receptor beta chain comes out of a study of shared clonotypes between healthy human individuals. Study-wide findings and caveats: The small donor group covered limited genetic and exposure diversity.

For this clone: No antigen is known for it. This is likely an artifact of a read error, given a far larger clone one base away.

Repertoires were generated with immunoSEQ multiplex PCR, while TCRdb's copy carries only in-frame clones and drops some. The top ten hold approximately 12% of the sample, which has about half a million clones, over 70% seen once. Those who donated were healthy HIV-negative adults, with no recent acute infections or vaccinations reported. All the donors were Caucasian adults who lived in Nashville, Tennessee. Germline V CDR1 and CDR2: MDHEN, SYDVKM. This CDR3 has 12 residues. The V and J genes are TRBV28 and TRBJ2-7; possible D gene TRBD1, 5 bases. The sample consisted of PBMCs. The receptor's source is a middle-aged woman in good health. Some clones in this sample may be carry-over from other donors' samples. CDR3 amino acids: CTSSLRQFEQYF. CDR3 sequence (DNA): TGTACCAGCAGCCTCCGACAGTTCGAGCAGTACTTC.